This TCR beta chain was sequenced during a study of memory CD4+ T cells and cytomegalovirus serostatus. Single viable CD3+CD4+CD8-CD45RO+ cells were sorted as the memory CD4+ T cells. V dropped 5 bases and J dropped 1; count of bases not matched to a gene: 3. CDR1 and CDR2 from the germline V gene are SGHAT and FQNNGV. The CDR3 is 15 residues long. Method: immunoSEQ multiplex PCR; TCRdb's copy keeps in-frame clones and lacks some. The sample comprises about 50,000 clones, just under 80% of which are singletons, and 0.65% to 0.85% rests with the top ten. V gene TRBV11-2 combines with J gene TRBJ2-1; 9 bases are a match to TRBD2. This TCR was recovered from an adult in good health and CMV-seronegative. Input material: memory CD4+ T cells from blood. The CDR3 loop reads CASSMGLASYNEQFF. CDR3 coding DNA: TGTGCCAGCAGCATGGGACTAGCTTCCTACAATGAGCAGTTCTTC.